This TCR beta chain came from a study of CD8 T cells in ankylosing spondylitis (dated by TCRdb to the late 2010s). Some background on the complete study: The study set out to find disease-linked TCR variants by profiling T cell receptor beta repertoires in ankylosing spondylitis patients and healthy donors. The full study cohort was made up of over 20 ankylosing spondylitis patients and 108 healthy donors. Peripheral blood was sampled, and synovial fluid was also collected from ankylosing spondylitis patients. Results and caveats for the whole study, not just this receptor: The disease-linked clones were reported to be significantly enriched in matched synovial fluid samples from ankylosing spondylitis patients. In peripheral blood, the disease-linked clones were found at relatively low frequencies and had a CD8+ phenotype. Some TCR beta motif variants had previously been reported in synovial fluid and blood of reactive arthritis patients, which suggested common disease-initiation mechanisms. A TCR beta motif made up of several highly homologous amino acid variants appeared to be characteristic of blood from ankylosing spondylitis patients.

TCRdb shows the sequencer as Illumina HiSeq 2500. TCR beta libraries were prepared by quantitative 5'-RACE with molecular barcodes. Processing in the source paper ran as follows. A new computational method based on a probabilistic model of VDJ rearrangement was used to identify disease-linked TCR variants. Clones were called with MiXCR by TCRdb after fastp trimmed the public reads at Q25, and only in-frame beta chains were retained. A single entry per CDR3 protein holds the most common genes and DNA from its merged rows. The V and J calls, along with clone size, are taken from TCRdb and not from the paper's own processing. The sample table holds roughly 68,000 distinct CDR3 sequences, of which 6.2% were seen once. In total, the top ten clones hold under 6% of the sample. This clonotype was observed at least ten times. No cognate antigen has been identified for it. Base qualities are not recorded, but no much larger clone differs from it by a single base.

Synovial fluid samples and blood samples obtained from the same ankylosing spondylitis patients were matched. The germline V gene yields SGHRS for CDR1 and YFSETQ for CDR2. The junction carries 17 bases between V and J, which are trimmed by 4 bases and 6 bases respectively. From its cysteine to its phenylalanine, the CDR3 spans 14 amino acids. Solely the CDR3 DNA is kept, with 42 bases framed from the first base. This chain is built from TRBV5-1 and TRBJ2-7, with a tentative D gene TRBD2 over 5 matching bases. The sequence derives from a male donor with ankylosing spondylitis. The sequencing input was synovial fluid, either unsorted or a sorted T cell fraction (not recorded which). In nucleotides, the sequence is TGCGCCAGCAGCCCAACCGGGGTGGGAATCGAGCAGTACTTC. This codes for CASSPTGVGIEQYF. The full variable domain, with segments outside the CDR3 supplied by the reference TRBV5-1 and TRBJ2-7 proteins, appears as KAGVTQTPRYLIKTRGQQVTLSCSPISGHRSVSWYQQTPGQGLQFLFEYFSETQRNKGNFPGRFSGRQFSNSRSEMNVSTLELGDSALYLCASSPTGVGIEQYFGPGTRLTVT.